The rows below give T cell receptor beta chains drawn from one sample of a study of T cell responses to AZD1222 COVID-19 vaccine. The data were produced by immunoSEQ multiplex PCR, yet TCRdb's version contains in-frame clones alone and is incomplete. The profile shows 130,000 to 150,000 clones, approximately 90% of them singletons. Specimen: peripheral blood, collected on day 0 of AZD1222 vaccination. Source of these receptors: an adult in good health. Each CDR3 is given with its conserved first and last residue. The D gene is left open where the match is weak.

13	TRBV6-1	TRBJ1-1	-	TGTGCCAGCAATGAACGGGCAGCCGGGGGATCTTTCTTT	CASNERAAGGSFF
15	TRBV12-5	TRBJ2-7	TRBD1	TGTGCTAGTGGTTCTCGGGACAGGGCCCACTACGAGCAGTACTTC	CASGSRDRAHYEQYF
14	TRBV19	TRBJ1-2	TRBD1	TGTGCCAGCGGGGACAGGCGGCCTAACTATGGCTACACCTTC	CASGDRRPNYGYTF
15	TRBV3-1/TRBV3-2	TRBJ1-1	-	TGTGCCAGCAGCCAAGCCGCCAGACCGAACACTGAAGCTTTCTTT	CASSQAARPNTEAFF
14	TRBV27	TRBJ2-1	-	TGTGCCAGCAGTTTATCTCGGCGATGGGATGAGCAGTTCTTC	CASSLSRRWDEQFF
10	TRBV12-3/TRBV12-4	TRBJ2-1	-	TGTGCCAGCGGACTGAATGAGCAGTTCTTC	CASGLNEQFF
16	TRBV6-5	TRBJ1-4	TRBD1	TGTGCCAGCAGTTCCCCGAAGACAGGGGGGGGAGAAAAACTGTTTTTT	CASSSPKTGGGEKLFF
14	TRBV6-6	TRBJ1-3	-	TGTGCCAGCAGTTGGCGGGGGGAAGGAAACACCATATATTTT	CASSWRGEGNTIYF
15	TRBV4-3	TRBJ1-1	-	TGCGCCAGCAGCTCCGAGATCAGGGTTTATACTGAAGCTTTCTTT	CASSSEIRVYTEAFF
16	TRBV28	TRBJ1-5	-	TGTGCCAGCAGTTTTCAGGCGCAGAATAGCAATCAGCCCCAGCATTTT	CASSFQAQNSNQPQHF
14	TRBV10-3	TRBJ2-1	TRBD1	TGTGCCACCATGACCGGGACAGGGTACAATGAGCAGTTCTTC	CATMTGTGYNEQFF
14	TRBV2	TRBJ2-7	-	TGTGCCAGCAGTGAAGGGTTGGGCCCCTACGAGCAGTACTTC	CASSEGLGPYEQYF